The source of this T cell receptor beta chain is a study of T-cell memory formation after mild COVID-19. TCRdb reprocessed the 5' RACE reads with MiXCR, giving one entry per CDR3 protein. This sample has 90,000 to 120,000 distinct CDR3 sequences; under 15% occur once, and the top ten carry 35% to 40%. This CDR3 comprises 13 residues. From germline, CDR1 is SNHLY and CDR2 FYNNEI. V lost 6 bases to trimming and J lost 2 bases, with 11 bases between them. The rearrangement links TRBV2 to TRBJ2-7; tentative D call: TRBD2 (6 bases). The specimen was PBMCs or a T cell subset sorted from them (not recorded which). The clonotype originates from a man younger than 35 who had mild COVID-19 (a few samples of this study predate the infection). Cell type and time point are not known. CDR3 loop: CASRAGRTYEQYF. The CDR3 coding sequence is TGTGCCAGCAGGGCAGGGAGGACCTACGAGCAGTACTTC.